The 10 T cell receptor beta chains below all came from one sample that was sequenced in a study of cytomegalovirus exposure and HLA in healthy donors. PCR primers comprised 60 Vbeta and 13 Jbeta primers. The assay was immunoSEQ multiplex PCR, and TCRdb's table has in-frame clones only and misses some. Counted here are over 150,000 clones, 80% occurring once; the ten biggest clones make up 1%. The specimen sequenced was PBMCs. The source is a woman aged 50 to 60 in good health and CMV-seropositive.

The chain carries TRBV7-2 and TRBJ2-7, with TRBD2 identical over 7 bases. There are 13 residues in the CDR3. Germline CDR1 is SGHTA and CDR2 is FQGNSA. With V trimmed by 5 bases and J by 4 bases, 5 bases remained unmatched. The CDR3 loop reads CASSQEREYEQYF. The CDR3 DNA reads as TGTGCCAGCAGCCAAGAGCGGGAATACGAGCAGTACTTC.

This CDR3 is CASRIQGSGNTIYF. The CDR3 region has the DNA TGTGCCAGCAGGATCCAGGGCTCTGGAAACACCATATATTTT. The gene calls are TRBV6-1 and TRBJ1-3, with D possibly being TRBD1 (5 bases). With 6 bases removed from V and 0 bases from J, the gap between germline ends came to 9 bases. Germline V gives CDR1 MNHNS, CDR2 SASEGT. This CDR3 region has 14 residues.

The rearrangement links TRBV11-2 to TRBJ2-7; D remains unclear. The CDR3 loop spans 11 amino acids. The germline gives CDR1 SGHAT, CDR2 FQNNGV. V gave up 0 bases and J gave up 7 bases, with 4 bases separating them. CDR3 sequence: CASSLDNEQYF. CDR3 nucleotides: TGTGCCAGCAGCTTAGACAATGAGCAGTACTTC. Full variable domain (rest looked up from reference TRBV11-2 and TRBJ2-7): EAGVAQSPRYKIIEKRQSVAFWCNPISGHATLYWYQQILGQGPKLLIQFQNNGVVDDSQLPKDRFSAERLKGVDSTLKIQPAKLEDSAVYLCASSLDNEQYFGPGTRLTVT.

This clone was detected a few times. V and J are TRBV28 and TRBJ2-7, with TRBD2 identical over 7 bases. CDR3 length: 14 residues. Trimming removed 4 bases from V and 4 bases from J; junction bases left unmatched: 7. Germline V gene data show CDR1 as MDHEN and CDR2 as SYDVKM. Here the CDR3 reads CASSYGGGNYEQYF. For the CDR3, the DNA is TGTGCCAGCAGTTATGGGGGGGGAAATTACGAGCAGTACTTC.

The chain links TRBV5-6 to TRBJ1-1, with 8 bases matching TRBD1. CDR3 length: 14 residues. The germline V gene encodes CDR1 SGHDT and CDR2 YYEEEE. The V gene end was trimmed by 4 bases and the J gene end by 4 bases; junction bases not matched to a gene: 6. The chain's CDR3 is CASSGLQGVTEAFF. In DNA, the CDR3 is TGTGCCAGCAGCGGGTTACAGGGGGTCACTGAAGCTTTCTTT.

This chain's CDR3 is CASSPTGKRTEAFF. The CDR3 DNA is TGTGCCAGCAGCCCGACAGGGAAAAGGACTGAAGCTTTCTTT. The chain has TRBV28 and TRBJ1-1, with 7 nucleotides matching TRBD1. The CDR3 consists of 14 residues. Germline lookup yields CDR1 MDHEN and CDR2 SYDVKM. V was clipped by 6 bases and J by 5 bases; unmatched bases: 9.

The rearrangement uses TRBV5-4 and TRBJ1-2; possible D gene TRBD1, 5 bases. The V gene lost 4 bases and the J gene lost 0 bases, with 13 bases spanning the gap. Germline assignment: CDR1 SGHNT and CDR2 YYREEE (reference sequence). The CDR3 is 15 residues long. CDR3: CASSIGVDSNYGYTF. CDR3 coding DNA: TGTGCCAGCAGCATAGGGGTCGACTCTAACTATGGCTACACCTTC.

CDR3 amino acids: CASSLPGQGDWNTEAFF. CDR3 in DNA: TGTGCCAGCAGTTTACCCGGACAGGGGGATTGGAACACTGAAGCTTTCTTT. This chain connects TRBV28 to TRBJ1-1; the match to TRBD1 covers 10 bases. CDR1 MDHEN and CDR2 SYDVKM come from the germline V gene. This CDR3 region has 17 residues. Trimming removed 2 bases from V and 1 base from J; junction bases left unmatched: 7.

This chain uses TRBV15 with TRBJ1-2; 10 nucleotides line up with TRBD1. This CDR3 comprises 13 residues. J was trimmed by 6 bases and V by 5 bases; bases with no gene match: 3. Germline CDR1 is LNHNV and CDR2 is YYDKDF (reference sequence). The chain's CDR3 is CATSSGQGDGYTF. The CDR3, as DNA: TGTGCCACCAGCTCCGGACAGGGGGATGGCTACACCTTC. Combining the CDR3 with reference TRBV15 and TRBJ1-2 gives the whole variable domain DAMVIQNPRYQVTQFGKPVTLSCSQTLNHNVMYWYQQKSSQAPKLLFHYYDKDFNNEADTPDNFQSRRPNTSFCFLDIRSPGLGDTAMYLCATSSGQGDGYTFGSGTRLTVV.

With respect to this clone: Other DNA sequences within the sample encode an identical CDR3. The rearrangement uses TRBV28 and TRBJ2-3; TRBD2 matches at 8 bases. Germline CDR1 is MDHEN and CDR2 is SYDVKM. The CDR3 extends over 15 amino acids. Trimming cost V 5 bases and J 3 bases; bases outside gene matches: 7. CDR3 coding DNA: TGTGCCAGCAGTCCTCCGGGAGGGCCGACAGATACGCAGTATTTT. It translates to CASSPPGGPTDTQYF.